The 19 T cell receptor beta chains below come from one sample, sequenced in a study of blood T cell repertoires in COVID-19. Profiled with immunoSEQ multiplex PCR; TCRdb holds only in-frame clones, not every one. The sample consists of about 370,000 clones, more than 70% of them appearing once. The sequencing input was peripheral blood. The receptors come from a woman aged 25 to 39 with COVID-19, enrolled during active disease.

This chain connects TRBV5-6 to TRBJ1-2, with TRBD1 matching over 10 bases. Germline-derived CDR1 and CDR2 are SGHDT and YYEEEE. This CDR3 comprises 14 residues. With 4 bases clipped from V and 2 bases from J, the junction kept 2 bases outside the gene matches. The CDR3 protein is CASSRDRGNYGYTF. The CDR3 coding sequence is TGTGCCAGCAGCCGGGACAGGGGAAACTATGGCTACACCTTC.

The chain employs TRBV9 and TRBJ1-1; 9 bases line up with TRBD1. Losses at the gene ends were 0 bases for V and 1 base for J; bases not matched to a gene: 1. CDR1 is SGDLS, CDR2 YYNGEE, per germline. This CDR3 contains 15 residues. For the CDR3, the DNA is TGTGCCAGCAGCGTAGGACAGGGGGGGAACACTGAAGCTTTCTTT. This sequence encodes CASSVGQGGNTEAFF.

The chain combines TRBV13 with TRBJ2-7; maybe TRBD1 (5 bases). Trimming pared 4 bases from V and 0 bases from J, leaving 10 bases between. The germline CDR1 and CDR2 sequences are PRHDT and FYEKMQ (reference sequence). This CDR3 spans 14 amino acids. The CDR3 sequence is CASSSQGGSYEQYF. For the CDR3, the DNA is TGTGCCAGCAGCTCCCAGGGCGGCTCCTACGAGCAGTACTTC.

The CDR3 bases are TGTGCCAGTAGTACCTCCGGGACAGGGTGGAATGAGCAGTTCTTC. It translates to CASSTSGTGWNEQFF. The chain joins TRBV19 to TRBJ2-1; 9 bases fit TRBD1. After removal of 4 bases from V and 7 bases from J, the junction contained 8 bases not matched to a gene. This CDR3 region has 15 residues. Germline CDR1 is LNHDA and CDR2 is SQIVND (reference sequence).

This clone was picked up one time. The V call is TRBV11-2, the J call TRBJ1-1; possible D gene TRBD1, 5 bases. The CDR3 sequence is 14 residues long. CDR1 is SGHAT and CDR2 is FQNNGV in the germline V gene. V was trimmed by 0 bases and J by 9 bases, leaving 14 bases between them. The CDR3 loop reads CASSLDEAGRKAFF. DNA of the CDR3: TGTGCCAGCAGCTTAGACGAGGCGGGGCGCAAAGCTTTCTTT.

The chain combines TRBV18 with TRBJ2-1; 8 positions agree with TRBD2. From germline, CDR1 is KGHSH and CDR2 LQKENI. The CDR3 consists of 17 residues. Germline trimming cut 3 bases from V and 1 base from J; bases unmatched to any gene: 8. This chain's CDR3 is CASSPGASGSSYNEQFF. CDR3 nucleotide sequence: TGTGCCAGCTCACCTGGGGCTAGCGGGTCGTCCTACAATGAGCAGTTCTTC.

This CDR3 is CAWRQSSYNEQFF. CDR3 bases: TGTGCCTGGAGACAGAGCTCCTACAATGAGCAGTTCTTC. The chain joins TRBV30 to TRBJ2-1; D is unresolved. V was pared by 3 bases and J by 0 bases, with 6 bases between. The V gene's germline CDR1 is GTSNPN and CDR2 SVGIG (reference sequence). The CDR3 consists of 13 residues.

The V call is TRBV25-1, the J call TRBJ2-5, with TRBD1 matching over 8 bases. V shed 7 bases, J shed 4 bases, and the junction held 17 bases outside the gene matches. Germline lookup yields CDR1 MGHDK and CDR2 SYGVNS. The length of the CDR3 is 17 residues. CDR3 protein: CASTEGPGQVIGETQYF. DNA of the CDR3: TGTGCCAGCACCGAGGGGCCGGGACAGGTAATTGGAGAGACCCAGTACTTC.

The genes are TRBV9 and TRBJ2-3, with unresolved D. Germline assignment: CDR1 SGDLS and CDR2 YYNGEE. This CDR3 contains 14 residues. Trimming pared 0 bases from V and 5 bases from J, leaving 10 bases between. The CDR3 DNA reads as TGTGCCAGCAGCGTAGTCCCCCAGTTAGATACGCAGTATTTT. Translating gives CASSVVPQLDTQYF.

The V call is TRBV7-9, the J call TRBJ2-1; possible D gene TRBD2, 5 bases. With 0 bases removed from V and 1 base from J, the gap between germline ends came to 19 bases. Germline CDR1 is SEHNR and CDR2 is FQNEAQ (reference sequence). The CDR3 has 19 residues. The CDR3 loop is CASSLATGISAHSYNEQFF. DNA for the CDR3: TGTGCCAGCAGCTTAGCGACGGGGATTAGCGCTCATTCCTACAATGAGCAGTTCTTC.

V usage is TRBV15 and J usage is TRBJ2-3; TRBD2 matches 8 bases. Trimming took 0 bases from V and 0 from J; bases not matched to a gene: 2. CDR1 and CDR2 from the germline V gene are LNHNV and YYDKDF (reference sequence). The CDR3 has 16 residues. CDR3 coding DNA: TGTGCCACCAGCAGAGATATAGCGGGAAGCACAGATACGCAGTATTTT. Its protein is CATSRDIAGSTDTQYF.

J is TRBJ2-7 and V is TRBV10-3, with TRBD1 identical over 10 bases. The CDR3 runs to 15 residues. J lost 3 bases, V lost 6 bases, and 8 bases had no gene match. From germline, CDR1 is ENHRY and CDR2 SYGVKD. For the CDR3, the DNA is TGTGCCATCAGCGCGACGGACAGGGGGGGCTACGAGCAGTACTTC. It codes for CAISATDRGGYEQYF.

This clone was observed a few times. The chain uses TRBV7-9 and TRBJ1-1, with 7 bases lining up with TRBD1. Germline V gene lookup returns CDR1 SEHNR and CDR2 FQNEAQ (reference sequence). This CDR3 spans 12 amino acids. V was clipped by 2 bases and J by 10 bases; unmatched bases: 4. CDR3 in amino acids: CASSLRQGGAFF. CDR3 DNA: TGTGCCAGCAGCTTACGACAGGGTGGAGCTTTCTTT.

V usage is TRBV28 and J usage is TRBJ2-1; 9 positions match TRBD2. This CDR3 region has 15 residues. V dropped 7 bases and J dropped 0; count of bases not matched to a gene: 4. Germline V lookup: CDR1 MDHEN, CDR2 SYDVKM. The CDR3 region is CASTLAGSSYNEQFF. CDR3 bases: TGTGCCAGCACCCTAGCGGGAAGCTCCTACAATGAGCAGTTCTTC.

The chain couples TRBV5-4 to TRBJ1-6; no firm D call. The length of the CDR3 is 14 residues. The germline gives CDR1 SGHNT, CDR2 YYREEE (reference sequence). The germline V and J ends were trimmed by 0 bases and 7 bases, with 8 bases remaining between them. The DNA for the CDR3 is TGTGCCAGCAGCTTGGCACCCAGGAATTCACCCCTCCACTTT. This encodes CASSLAPRNSPLHF.

CDR3 sequence (DNA): TGTGCCAGCAGCGTAGTAGGACTAGCGGGAGGCAATGAGCAGTTCTTC. Translation: CASSVVGLAGGNEQFF. The chain uses TRBV9 and TRBJ2-1, with TRBD2 identical over 14 bases. The trim removed 0 bases at V and 6 bases at J, leaving 2 bases unmatched. This CDR3 spans 16 amino acids. Germline CDR1 and CDR2: SGDLS and YYNGEE.

The V and J genes are TRBV6-5 and TRBJ2-3; tentative D call: TRBD2 (5 bases). From germline, CDR1 is MNHEY and CDR2 SVGAGI. Deletions cut 7 bases from V and 2 bases from J, with 10 bases between. CDR3 size: 13 residues. The CDR3 protein is CASKRIPTDTQYF. CDR3 coding DNA: TGTGCCAGCAAGCGGATACCCACAGATACGCAGTATTTT.

This rearrangement joins TRBV24-1 to TRBJ1-5; D unclear. V was trimmed by 2 bases and J by 4 bases, leaving 11 bases between them. The CDR3 is 15 amino acids. Germline V gene lookup returns CDR1 KGHDR and CDR2 SFDVKD. The CDR3 reads CATSDSRRANQPQHF. The DNA of the CDR3 is TGTGCCACCAGTGATTCAAGGCGGGCGAATCAGCCCCAGCATTTT.

This clone was picked up one time. The genes are TRBV10-1 and TRBJ2-2, with D tentatively TRBD2 (5 bases). Germline CDR1 and CDR2: WNHNN and SYGVQD (reference sequence). The CDR3 is 13 residues long. Trimming pared 10 bases from V and 4 bases from J, leaving 13 bases between. The CDR3 DNA reads as TGCGCCACGGAGAGCGGTAGCACCGGGGAGCTGTTTTTT. This codes for CATESGSTGELFF.